This is a list of T cell receptor beta chains from one sample in a study of cytomegalovirus exposure and HLA in healthy donors. The protocol was immunoSEQ multiplex PCR, while the TCRdb copy is restricted to in-frame clones and leaves out a portion. This sample has roughly 240,000 clones, with about 88% found just once. Sequencing was done on a sample of PBMCs. These receptor sequences come from a girl aged 2-10 years in good health and CMV-seronegative. CDR3s include the opening cysteine and the closing phenylalanine or tryptophan. The order of the fields is J gene, V gene, D gene, CDR3 protein. D genes are given only for firm matches.

TRBJ1-4	TRBV7-9	-	CASSRVGGKDEKLFF
TRBJ2-5	TRBV4-1	-	CASSQVLSGAGQETQYF
TRBJ1-5	TRBV4-1	-	CASSQEGAGNQPQHF
TRBJ1-5	TRBV21-1	-	CASSLPGQGFLSNQPQHF
TRBJ2-7	TRBV6-6	TRBD1	CASRDRGLSTYEQYF
-	TRBV28	TRBD1	CASSPPLDRAHEQYF
TRBJ1-2	TRBV6-1	TRBD1	CASSAPVGGTGIFYGYTF
TRBJ2-5	TRBV4-1	TRBD1	CASSQDGQGVGTQYF
TRBJ1-5	TRBV7-8	TRBD1	CASSHTGGARFEPQHF
TRBJ1-6	TRBV30	TRBD1	CAWSVQGASPLHF
TRBJ2-7	TRBV6-1	TRBD1	CASSNLMGQYYEQYF
TRBJ2-1	TRBV11-2	-	CASSLRGRGLLDEQFF
TRBJ2-7	TRBV7-2	TRBD2	CASSPLGLAGIYEQYF
TRBJ1-1	TRBV19	-	CASSMPRRNLGAAFF
TRBJ2-3	TRBV6-5	TRBD2	CASSSFSGGTGDTQYF
TRBJ2-7	TRBV7-9	-	CASSSGAGQPYEQYF
TRBJ2-7	TRBV5-4	TRBD1	CASSLRGRTYEQYF
TRBJ1-1	TRBV11-3	-	CASSSEGNTEAFF
TRBJ1-2	TRBV5-4	TRBD1	CASSHDRGAFYGYTF
TRBJ2-7	TRBV2	-	CASSGYEQYF
TRBJ2-3	TRBV28	-	CASSSGYTDTQYF
TRBJ2-1	TRBV6-1	-	CASRSSYNEQFF
TRBJ2-1	TRBV9	-	CASSHGSPGVEFF
TRBJ2-7	TRBV6-5	-	CASSVTDTYEQYF
TRBJ2-7	TRBV4-1	-	CASSHGQTYEQYF
TRBJ2-2	TRBV5-1	TRBD2	CASSRSGEHTGELFF
TRBJ2-3	TRBV5-4	TRBD1	CASSHLPSDRADTQYF
TRBJ1-6	TRBV6-6	-	CASSYSQGSPLHF
TRBJ2-3	TRBV9	TRBD2	CASSVTSGWDTQYF
TRBJ1-1	TRBV19	-	CASSRAEGRGTEAFF
TRBJ2-2	TRBV30	-	CAWSVSTNTGELFF
TRBJ2-1	TRBV7-9	-	CASSPGVGGEQFF
TRBJ1-5	TRBV19	-	CASSSRGVVSNQPQHF
TRBJ2-7	TRBV11-2	-	CASSLLGQTYEQYF
TRBJ2-5	TRBV9	TRBD2	CASSPRTSPSLKETQYF
TRBJ1-4	TRBV29-1	TRBD1	CSVQAGQEGSTNEKLFF
TRBJ2-1	TRBV30	TRBD2	CAWSLAGVGYEQFF
TRBJ2-5	TRBV7-2	-	CASSLGGHWETQYF
TRBJ2-3	TRBV6-1	-	CASTMRGTDTQYF
TRBJ2-7	TRBV5-6	-	CASSLGARPSYEQYF
TRBJ1-2	TRBV6-1	-	CASSVQVLGYTF
TRBJ2-1	TRBV4-1	TRBD2	CASSQTIGTSDYNEQFF
TRBJ2-7	TRBV2	-	CASSEQGISEQYF
TRBJ1-5	TRBV4-1	-	CASSQDTQGYLSNQPQHF
TRBJ1-1	TRBV6-1	-	CATGMNTEAFF
TRBJ1-2	TRBV4-2	TRBD1	CASSQDRGTGGNGYTF
TRBJ2-1	TRBV2	TRBD2	CASSGTSGRRNEQFF